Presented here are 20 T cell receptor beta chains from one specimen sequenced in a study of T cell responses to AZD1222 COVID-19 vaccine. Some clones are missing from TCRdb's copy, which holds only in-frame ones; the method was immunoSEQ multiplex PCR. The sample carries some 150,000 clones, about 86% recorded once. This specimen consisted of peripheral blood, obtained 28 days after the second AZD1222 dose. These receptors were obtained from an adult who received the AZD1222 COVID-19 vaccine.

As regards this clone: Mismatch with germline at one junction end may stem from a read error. CDR3 in amino acids: CACRPGLSNQPQHF. CDR3 bases: TGTGCCTGCAGACCAGGCCTTAGCAATCAGCCCCAGCATTTT. The chain carries TRBV2 and TRBJ1-5; D not certain. Germline V gene sequence: CDR1 SNHLY, CDR2 FYNNEI. This CDR3 region has 14 residues.

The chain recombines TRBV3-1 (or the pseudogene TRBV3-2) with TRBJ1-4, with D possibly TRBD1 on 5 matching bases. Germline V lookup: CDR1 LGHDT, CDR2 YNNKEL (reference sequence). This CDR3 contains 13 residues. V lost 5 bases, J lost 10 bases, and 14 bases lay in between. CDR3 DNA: TGTGCCAGCAGCGTGGGAAGGGGTGGAAAACTGTTTTTT. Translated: CASSVGRGGKLFF.

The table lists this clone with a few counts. The CDR3 nucleotides read TGTGCCAGCAGCCTGGAAGCGGGGCTTGCTAATGAAAAACTGTTTTTT. This sequence encodes CASSLEAGLANEKLFF. This chain joins TRBV5-8 and TRBJ1-4; a possible D gene is TRBD1 (5 bases). Between the trimmed V and J ends, which lost 4 bases and 3 bases, there was a span of 16 bases. The CDR3 extends over 16 amino acids. The germline V gene has CDR1 SGHTS and CDR2 YDEGEE. Full variable domain (missing parts from reference TRBV5-8 and TRBJ1-4): EAGVTQSPTHLIKTRGQQATLRCSPISGHTSVYWYQQALGLGLQFLLWYDEGEERNRGNFPPRFSGRQFPNYSSELNVNALELEDSALYLCASSLEAGLANEKLFFGSGTQLSVL.

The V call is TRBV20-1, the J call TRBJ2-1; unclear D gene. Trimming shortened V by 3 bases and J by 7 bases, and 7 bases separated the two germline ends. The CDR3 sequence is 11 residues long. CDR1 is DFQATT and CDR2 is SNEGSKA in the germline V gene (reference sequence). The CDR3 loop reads CSARFANEQFF. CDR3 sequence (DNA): TGCAGTGCTAGGTTTGCGAATGAGCAGTTCTTC.

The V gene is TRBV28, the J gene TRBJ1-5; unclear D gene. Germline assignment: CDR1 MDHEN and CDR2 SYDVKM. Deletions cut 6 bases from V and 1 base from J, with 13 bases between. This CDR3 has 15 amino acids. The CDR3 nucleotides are TGTGCCAGCAGGAAGGGCCTAGGGAGCAATCAGCCCCAGCATTTT. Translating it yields CASRKGLGSNQPQHF.

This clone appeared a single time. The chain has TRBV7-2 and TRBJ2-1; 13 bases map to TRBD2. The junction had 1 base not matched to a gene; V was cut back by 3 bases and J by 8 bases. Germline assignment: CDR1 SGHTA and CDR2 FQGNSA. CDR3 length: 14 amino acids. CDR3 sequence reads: CASSFTSGRDEQFF. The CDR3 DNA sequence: TGTGCCAGCAGCTTTACTAGCGGGAGGGATGAGCAGTTCTTC.

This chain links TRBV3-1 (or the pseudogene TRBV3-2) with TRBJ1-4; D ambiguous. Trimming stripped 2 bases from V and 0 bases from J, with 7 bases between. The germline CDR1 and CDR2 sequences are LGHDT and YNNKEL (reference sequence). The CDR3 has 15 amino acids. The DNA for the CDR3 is TGTGCCAGCAGCCAAATCCTCCCAACTAATGAAAAACTGTTTTTT. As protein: CASSQILPTNEKLFF.

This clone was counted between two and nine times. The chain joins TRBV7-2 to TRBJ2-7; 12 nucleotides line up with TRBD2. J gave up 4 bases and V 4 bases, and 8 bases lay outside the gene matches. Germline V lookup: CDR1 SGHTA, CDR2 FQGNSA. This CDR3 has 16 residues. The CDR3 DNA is TGTGCCAGCAGCTCACCCCGGACTAGCGGGAATTACGAGCAGTACTTC. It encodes CASSSPRTSGNYEQYF.

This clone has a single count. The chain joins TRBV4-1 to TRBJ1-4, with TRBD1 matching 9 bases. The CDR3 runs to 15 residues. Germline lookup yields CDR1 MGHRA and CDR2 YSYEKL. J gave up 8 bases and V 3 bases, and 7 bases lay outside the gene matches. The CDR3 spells CASSQGDRVVEKLFF. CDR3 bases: TGCGCCAGCAGCCAGGGGGACAGGGTCGTAGAAAAACTGTTTTTT.

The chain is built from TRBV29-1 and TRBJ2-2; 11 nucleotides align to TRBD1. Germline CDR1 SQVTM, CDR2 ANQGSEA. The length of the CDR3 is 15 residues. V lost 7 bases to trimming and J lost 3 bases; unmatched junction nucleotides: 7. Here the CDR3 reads CSARSGQGDTGELFF. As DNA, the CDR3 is TGCAGCGCTAGATCGGGACAGGGGGACACCGGGGAGCTGTTTTTT.

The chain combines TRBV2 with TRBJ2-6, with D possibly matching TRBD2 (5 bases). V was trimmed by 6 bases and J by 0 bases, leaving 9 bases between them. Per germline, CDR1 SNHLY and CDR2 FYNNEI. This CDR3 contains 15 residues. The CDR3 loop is CASSLGSSGANVLTF. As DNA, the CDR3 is TGTGCCAGCAGCCTTGGGAGCTCTGGGGCCAACGTCCTGACTTTC. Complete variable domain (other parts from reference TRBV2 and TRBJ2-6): EPEVTQTPSHQVTQMGQEVILRCVPISNHLYFYWYRQILGQKVEFLVSFYNNEISEKSEIFDDQFSVERPDGSNFTLKIRSTKLEDSAMYFCASSLGSSGANVLTFGAGSRLTVL.

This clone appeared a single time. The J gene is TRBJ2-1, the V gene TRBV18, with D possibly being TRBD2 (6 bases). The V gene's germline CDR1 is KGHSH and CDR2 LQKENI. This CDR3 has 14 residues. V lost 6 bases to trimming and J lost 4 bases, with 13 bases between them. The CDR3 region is CASSRDPGYNEQFF. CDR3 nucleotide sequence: TGTGCCAGCTCGCGGGATCCGGGGTACAATGAGCAGTTCTTC. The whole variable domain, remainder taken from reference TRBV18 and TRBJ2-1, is NAGVMQNPRHLVRRRGQEARLRCSPMKGHSHVYWYRQLPEEGLKFMVYLQKENIIDESGMPKERFSAEFPKEGPSILRIQQVVRGDSAAYFCASSRDPGYNEQFFGPGTRLTVL.

CDR3 DNA sequence: TGTGCCGGGGGGGCCGGCTATGGCTACACCTTC. Its protein product is CAGGAGYGYTF. The chain recombines TRBV7-9 with TRBJ1-2; D might be TRBD1 (6 bases). Trimming left V 11 bases short and J 4 bases short, with 11 bases between. The CDR3 totals 11 residues. Germline CDR1 reads SEHNR; CDR2 reads FQNEAQ (reference sequence).

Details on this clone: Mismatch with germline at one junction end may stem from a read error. The DNA for the CDR3 is TGTGCCAGCAGTGAAGTCGGCGACCAACACTTC. Its translation: CASSEVGDQHF. V and J are TRBV6-1 and TRBJ2-7; D not resolved. This CDR3 contains 11 residues. The V gene's germline CDR1 is MNHNS and CDR2 SASEGT.

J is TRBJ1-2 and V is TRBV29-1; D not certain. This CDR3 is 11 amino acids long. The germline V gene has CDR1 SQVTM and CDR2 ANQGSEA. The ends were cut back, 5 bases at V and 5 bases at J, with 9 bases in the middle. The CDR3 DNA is TGCAGCGTTTCGAGGCAGTATGGCTACACCTTC. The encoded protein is CSVSRQYGYTF. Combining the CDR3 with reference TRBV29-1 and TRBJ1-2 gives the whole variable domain SAVISQKPSRDICQRGTSLTIQCQVDSQVTMMFWYRQQPGQSLTLIATANQGSEATYESGFVIDKFPISRPNLTFSTLTVSNMSPEDSSIYLCSVSRQYGYTFGSGTRLTVV.

DNA of the CDR3: TGCGCCAGCAGTGACCCCCTTGGTGATTTCACCGGGGAGCTGTTTTTT. It yields the protein CASSDPLGDFTGELFF. This chain links TRBV10-1 with TRBJ2-2; D is ambiguous. The germline gives CDR1 WNHNN, CDR2 SYGVQD (reference sequence). The CDR3 sequence is 16 residues long. V dropped 3 bases and J dropped 4 bases, with 15 bases sitting between them.

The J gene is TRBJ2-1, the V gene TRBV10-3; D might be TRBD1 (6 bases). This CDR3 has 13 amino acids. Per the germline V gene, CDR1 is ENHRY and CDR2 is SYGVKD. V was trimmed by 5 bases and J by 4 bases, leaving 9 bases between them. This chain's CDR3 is CAISWTDYNEQFF. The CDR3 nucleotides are TGTGCCATCAGTTGGACAGATTACAATGAGCAGTTCTTC.

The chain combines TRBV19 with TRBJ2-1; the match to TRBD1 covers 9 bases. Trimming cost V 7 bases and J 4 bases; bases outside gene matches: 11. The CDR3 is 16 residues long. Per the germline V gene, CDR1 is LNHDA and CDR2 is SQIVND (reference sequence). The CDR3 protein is CASNPIGTGHYNEQFF. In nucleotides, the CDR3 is TGTGCCAGTAATCCCATCGGGACAGGGCATTACAATGAGCAGTTCTTC. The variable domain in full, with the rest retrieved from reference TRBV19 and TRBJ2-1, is DGGITQSPKYLFRKEGQNVTLSCEQNLNHDAMYWYRQDPGQGLRLIYYSQIVNDFQKGDIAEGYSVSREKKESFPLTVTSAQKNPTAFYLCASNPIGTGHYNEQFFGPGTRLTVL.

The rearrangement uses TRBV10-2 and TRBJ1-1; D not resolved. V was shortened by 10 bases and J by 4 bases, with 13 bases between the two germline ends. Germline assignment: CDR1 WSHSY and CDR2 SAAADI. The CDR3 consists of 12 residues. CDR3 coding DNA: TGCGCCACCAATCCCTCGGGCACTGAAGCTTTCTTT. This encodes CATNPSGTEAFF.

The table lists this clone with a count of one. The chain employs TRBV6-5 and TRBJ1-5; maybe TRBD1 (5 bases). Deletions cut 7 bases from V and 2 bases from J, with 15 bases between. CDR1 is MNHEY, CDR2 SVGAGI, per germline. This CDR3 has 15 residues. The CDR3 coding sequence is TGTGCCAGCACCCTGGAACCGGGGGGCAATCAGCCCCAGCATTTT. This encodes CASTLEPGGNQPQHF.